This TCR beta chain was sequenced during a study of blood T cells in healthy people across ages. The length of the CDR3 is 12 residues. J lost 3 bases, V lost 7 bases, and 3 bases had no gene match. Alongside a J-beta primer mix, a sample-barcoded 5' primer served in a second PCR lasting 7 to 11 cycles. Every molecule of cDNA carried a tag from a template-switch adaptor with 12 random nucleotides. Each CDR3 protein is one row after TCRdb ran MiXCR on the 5' RACE reads. The sample includes 1 million or so distinct CDR3 sequences, roughly 45% of them seen just once. The study recruited healthy Caucasian donors from Russia who were aged roughly 6 to 90. Every donor provided 8.5 to 10 milliliters of peripheral blood. Overall study results and limits: More naive CD4+ cells and higher diversity were found in long-lived than in aged donors.

Details on this clonotype: Its antigen is still unknown.

This chain connects TRBV12-3 or TRBV12-4 to TRBJ2-7; 7 nucleotides line up with TRBD1. The sequence came from a woman aged 55-70 years in good health. The sample consisted of blood. In DNA form, the CDR3 reads TGTGCCAGCACGGGACAGCTCTACGAGCAGTACTTC. Translation gives CASTGQLYEQYF.